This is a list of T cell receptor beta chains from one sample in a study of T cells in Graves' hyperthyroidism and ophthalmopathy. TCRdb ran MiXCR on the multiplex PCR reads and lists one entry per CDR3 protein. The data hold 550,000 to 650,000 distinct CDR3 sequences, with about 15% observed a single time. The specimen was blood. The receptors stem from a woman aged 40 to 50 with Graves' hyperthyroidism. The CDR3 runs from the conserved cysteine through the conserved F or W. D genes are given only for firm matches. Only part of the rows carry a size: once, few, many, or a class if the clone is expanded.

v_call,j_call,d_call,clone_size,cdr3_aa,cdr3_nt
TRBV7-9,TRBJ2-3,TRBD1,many,CASSATGKGTDTQYF,TGTGCCAGCAGCGCGACAGGGAAGGGGACAGATACGCAGTATTTT
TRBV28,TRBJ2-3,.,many,CASSLSTGTSTDTQYF,TGTGCCAGCAGCCTCTCAACCGGGACTAGCACAGATACGCAGTATTTT
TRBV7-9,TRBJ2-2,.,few,CASSLVRNTGELFF,TGTGCCAGCAGCTTAGTAAGGAACACCGGGGAGCTGTTTTTT
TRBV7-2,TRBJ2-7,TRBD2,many,CASSLGGRAGEQYF,TGTGCCAGCAGCTTAGGCGGGAGGGCGGGAGAGCAGTACTTC
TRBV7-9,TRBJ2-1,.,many,CASSLTEMYEQFF,TGTGCCAGCAGCTTAACAGAGATGTATGAGCAGTTCTTC
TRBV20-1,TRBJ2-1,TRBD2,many,CSASSSSGSNNEQFF,TGCAGTGCTAGCTCCTCTAGCGGGTCAAACAATGAGCAGTTCTTC
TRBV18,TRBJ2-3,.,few,CASSPGFPDTQYF,TGTGCCAGCTCACCAGGTTTTCCAGATACGCAGTATTTT
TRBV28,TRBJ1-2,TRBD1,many,CASSGTAYYGYTF,TGTGCCAGCAGTGGGACAGCTTACTATGGCTACACCTTC
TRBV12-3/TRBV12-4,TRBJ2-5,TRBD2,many,CASSFAASGKETQYF,TGTGCCAGCAGTTTTGCGGCTAGCGGGAAAGAGACCCAGTACTTC
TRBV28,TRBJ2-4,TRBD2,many,CASSTPGLASAKNIQYF,TGTGCCAGCAGTACACCGGGACTAGCCTCAGCCAAAAACATTCAGTACTTC
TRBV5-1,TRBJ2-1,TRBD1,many,CASSFRDRGRGEQFF,TGCGCCAGCAGCTTCCGGGACAGGGGGCGCGGGGAGCAGTTCTTC
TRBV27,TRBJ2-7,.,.,CASSHTVSGGEQYF,TGTGCCAGCAGTCATACAGTATCCGGGGGCGAGCAGTACTTC
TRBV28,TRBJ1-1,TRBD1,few,CASIPPGQGAFNEAFF,TGTGCCAGCATTCCCCCCGGACAGGGGGCTTTTAATGAAGCTTTCTTT
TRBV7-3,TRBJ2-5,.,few,CASSQEYSETQYF,TGTGCCAGCAGCCAGGAATATTCGGAGACCCAGTACTTC
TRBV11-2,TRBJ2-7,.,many,CASSLASGTSSYEQYF,TGTGCCAGCAGCTTAGCGTCGGGCACTAGCTCCTACGAGCAGTACTTC
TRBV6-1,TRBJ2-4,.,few,CASSEWTENIQYF,TGTGCCAGCAGTGAATGGACCGAGAACATTCAGTACTTC
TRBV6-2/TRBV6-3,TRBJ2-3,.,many,CASSYRSSTDTQYF,TGTGCCAGCAGTTACAGGAGTAGCACAGATACGCAGTATTTT
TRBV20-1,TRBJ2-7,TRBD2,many,CSARPSGSYEQYF,TGCAGTGCTAGACCCAGCGGGAGCTACGAGCAGTACTTC
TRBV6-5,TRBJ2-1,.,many,CASSYSGNNEQFF,TGTGCCAGCAGTTACTCGGGTAACAATGAGCAGTTCTTC
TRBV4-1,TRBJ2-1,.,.,CASSLERGGTGSYNEQFF,TGCGCCAGCAGCCTAGAACGTGGGGGGACCGGGTCCTACAATGAGCAGTTCTTC
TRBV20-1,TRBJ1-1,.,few,CSAPLGGGQTEAFF,TGCAGTGCTCCACTGGGGGGCGGTCAGACTGAAGCTTTCTTT
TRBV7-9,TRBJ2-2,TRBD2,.,CASSPTWGTSGPNTGELFF,TGTGCCAGCAGCCCAACGTGGGGGACTAGCGGGCCGAACACCGGGGAGCTGTTTTTT